The present entry profiles one T cell receptor (beta chain) with its context. Antigen unknown. This sample was included in a study of cytomegalovirus exposure and HLA in healthy donors. General study points: Productive status was seen about 90% or about 30% of the time for most TCR beta V segments in an earlier analysis.

The CDR3 totals 14 residues. Germline V CDR1 and CDR2: SEHNR, FQNEAQ (reference sequence). J gave up 7 bases and V 0 bases, and 2 bases lay outside the gene matches. Amplification used 60 Vbeta primers and 13 Jbeta primers. The data were produced by immunoSEQ multiplex PCR, yet TCRdb's version contains in-frame clones alone and is incomplete. Among about 180,000 clones listed, 65% to 85% were seen once. Input material: PBMCs. This chain connects TRBV7-9 to TRBJ2-1; 8 bases map to TRBD2. This clonotype originated in a girl aged 5-17 years in good health and CMV-seropositive. The CDR3 DNA follows: TGTGCCAGCAGCTTAGCAGCGGGAGCGAATGAGCAGTTCTTC. Translation gives CASSLAAGANEQFF.